This section outlines one T cell receptor beta chain sequence together with its context. Its antigen is unknown. CDR1 SGHRS and CDR2 YFSETQ were looked up in the germline V gene. Including the terminal cysteine and phenylalanine, the CDR3 comprises 14 residues. The entry carries no DNA sequence. This sample was taken from a study of monozygotic twins with inflammatory bowel disease (dated by TCRdb to 2018 to 2020). Regarding the research as a whole: A total of approximately 28 monozygotic twin pairs were included in the full study, comprising nine German pairs (four IBD-concordant, five IBD-discordant) and 19 IBD-discordant Danish pairs. The search for disease-associated traits relied mainly on comparing IBD patients with their genetically identical healthy co-twins within discordant pairs. Each individual had, on average, about 151 000 unique TCRalpha sequences and 181 000 unique TCRbeta sequences available for analysis.

A 2.5 ml peripheral blood sample was drawn into PAXgene tubes per donor and stored at -80°C. Total RNA was isolated from whole blood with the PAXgene blood miRNA kit on an automated QIAcube, without T cell sorting. Deep TCRalpha and TCRbeta repertoire profiling with unique molecular barcoding was performed on peripheral blood of monozygotic twin pairs concordant or discordant for inflammatory bowel disease. Smoking habits were recorded for all twin pairs, and each individual was classified as a current, former or never smoker. The protocol used for the library was 5' RACE. Preparation of each TCR library used around 3.5 ug of total RNA. For each sample, cDNA was synthesized in eight separate reactions using SMARTScribe reverse transcriptase. During cDNA synthesis, template switching was used to introduce unique molecular identifiers that contained a 6-nucleotide sample barcode. Amplification of TCRalpha and TCRbeta cDNA involved two nested PCRs of approximately 16 and 10 cycles, and each PCR was followed by bead purification. Before amplification, the cDNA was treated with uracil DNA-glycosylase and purified using the QIAquick PCR purification kit. The second PCR added Illumina TruSeq-compatible adapters along with sample-specific barcodes. TapeStation and Qubit were used to check library quality and concentration, and about 5 ng of each library was pooled. Sequencing of pooled libraries was carried out on an Illumina HiSeq2500 single-index Rapid Run using 2 x 100 bp reads and custom sequencing primers. As for the authors' bioinformatics: MiGEC version 1.2.6 was used for UMI-based consensus assembly to correct PCR and sequencing errors. MiXCR version 2.1.1 was used to carry out V(D)J alignment, clonotype assembly and CDR3 extraction. Normalisation of gene usage, clonotype sharing and MAIT/NKT TCR abundance was achieved by analysing the top 1000, 10 000 and 20 000 clonotypes per sample. After downsampling to 27 000 UMIs, diversity was calculated as the inverse Simpson index using the vegan R package. Paired Mann-Whitney U tests were applied to discordant twin pairs, and Benjamini-Hochberg correction was used for multiple testing. TCRdb reprocessed the reads; each CDR3 protein sequence makes one entry, and DNA is unavailable. In this record, the V and J calls reflect TCRdb's handling and not the investigators' own analysis. This sample's clone table shows about 210,000 distinct CDR3 sequences. Jointly, the top ten make up around 1.5% of the sample.

Overall study outcomes, separate from this receptor: Concordant and discordant twins showed no difference in repertoire similarity, possibly because of limited statistical power. IBD patients had lower TCRbeta repertoire diversity, measured by the inverse Simpson index, than their healthy co-twins. The results gave no support for a single strong signal or clonotype linked to IBD. Distinction between different T cell subtypes could not be achieved in the analysis. Because patients received different immunosuppressive treatments, the repertoires may have picked up extra background noise and variability between individuals. Compared with healthy twins, IBD patients had fewer clonotypes in common with other individuals, a difference most pronounced in patients showing signs of disease activity.

The sample comprised blood. The V and J segments used are TRBV5-1 and TRBJ2-1; TCRdb's D call of TRBD2 is untestable without DNA. The TCR sequence derives from a human donor with ulcerative colitis or Crohn's disease, or a healthy co-twin of an affected twin (not recorded which). The CDR3 protein sequence reads: CASSLAVGSNEQFF.